The rows below give T cell receptor beta chains drawn from one sample of a study of T cell responses to AZD1222 COVID-19 vaccine. Measured with immunoSEQ multiplex PCR; TCRdb has only the in-frame clones, and not every one. This sample carries roughly 140,000 clones, about 88% of them seen once, and the ten largest clones take more than 6.5%. Source: peripheral blood, taken after recovery from COVID-19. These receptors all stem from an adult who had recovered from COVID-19. CDR3s include the opening cysteine and the closing phenylalanine or tryptophan. Each record gives: V gene, D gene, CDR3 protein. A D gene is named only where the DNA matches it firmly.

V gene: TRBV18; D gene: .; CDR3 protein: CASSQIATGELFF
V gene: TRBV7-8; D gene: .; CDR3 protein: CASSPPAPEKFF
V gene: TRBV3-1/TRBV3-2; D gene: TRBD1; CDR3 protein: CASSQDRVDRGQLVGNQPQHF
V gene: TRBV12-3/TRBV12-4; D gene: .; CDR3 protein: CASSLYGDEQFF
V gene: TRBV18; D gene: TRBD1; CDR3 protein: CASSPGTGNEKLFF
V gene: TRBV19; D gene: .; CDR3 protein: CASGRRSGLAGYEQYF
V gene: TRBV23-1; D gene: .; CDR3 protein: CASSQSATADKETQYF
V gene: TRBV18; D gene: .; CDR3 protein: CASSPSGVDGYTF
V gene: TRBV15; D gene: TRBD1; CDR3 protein: CATLPGTDYNEQFF
V gene: TRBV2; D gene: .; CDR3 protein: CASSGGRGYEQYF
V gene: TRBV27; D gene: .; CDR3 protein: CASGSRRDTQYF
V gene: TRBV19; D gene: .; CDR3 protein: CASKSTLSAFF
V gene: TRBV6-5; D gene: .; CDR3 protein: CASSFTQGGGGNTIYF
V gene: TRBV5-1; D gene: TRBD2; CDR3 protein: CASSWTSGSGRDTQYF
V gene: TRBV10-3; D gene: TRBD2; CDR3 protein: CAISESTSGGQETQYF
V gene: TRBV18; D gene: .; CDR3 protein: CASSQYQETQYF
V gene: TRBV5-4; D gene: .; CDR3 protein: CASSLDQGAGYGYTF
V gene: TRBV12-5; D gene: .; CDR3 protein: CASGFERNTIYF
V gene: TRBV27; D gene: .; CDR3 protein: CASSLSGVNEQFF
V gene: TRBV20-1; D gene: .; CDR3 protein: CSASAKDTQYF
V gene: TRBV27; D gene: .; CDR3 protein: CASSLKDNYEQYF
V gene: TRBV7-3; D gene: .; CDR3 protein: CASRGRESDTQYF
V gene: TRBV19; D gene: .; CDR3 protein: CASRDTLDGYTF
V gene: TRBV18; D gene: TRBD1; CDR3 protein: CASSLTRPGQGHTGELFF
V gene: TRBV14; D gene: .; CDR3 protein: CASSQDEWAVEAFF
V gene: TRBV18; D gene: .; CDR3 protein: CASSPERSEAFF
V gene: TRBV6-5; D gene: .; CDR3 protein: CASSYSPGPSSYEQYF
V gene: TRBV19; D gene: .; CDR3 protein: CASSIEGSGNTIYF
V gene: TRBV7-9; D gene: TRBD1; CDR3 protein: CASSLEVTGHQWRGYTF
V gene: TRBV6-5; D gene: .; CDR3 protein: CASSYTLDKSNTIYF
V gene: TRBV11-2; D gene: .; CDR3 protein: CASSPGRNYGYTF
V gene: TRBV5-1; D gene: TRBD2; CDR3 protein: CASSSFAGGNHEQYF
V gene: TRBV24-1; D gene: TRBD2; CDR3 protein: CATSDPSGVTDTQYF
V gene: TRBV6-5; D gene: .; CDR3 protein: CASSYAGRGNTEAFF
V gene: TRBV4-1; D gene: .; CDR3 protein: CASSPTGLVEQYF
V gene: TRBV6-2/TRBV6-3; D gene: .; CDR3 protein: CASSYGSVNTEAFF
V gene: TRBV5-4; D gene: .; CDR3 protein: CASSGGGYQETQYF
V gene: TRBV28; D gene: .; CDR3 protein: CASSFSSGGVTEAFF
V gene: TRBV6-1; D gene: TRBD1; CDR3 protein: CASSGQGRSNYGYTF
V gene: TRBV3-1/TRBV3-2; D gene: .; CDR3 protein: CASSFGLGANVLTF
V gene: TRBV18; D gene: TRBD1; CDR3 protein: CASSGAGTGGYEQYF
V gene: TRBV19; D gene: .; CDR3 protein: CASGVRKATSGANVLTF
V gene: TRBV5-1; D gene: .; CDR3 protein: CASSLGQNYGYTF
V gene: TRBV9; D gene: .; CDR3 protein: CASSVRSSAGTGELFF
V gene: TRBV29-1; D gene: TRBD1; CDR3 protein: CSVSDRVAGELFF
V gene: TRBV2; D gene: .; CDR3 protein: CASSRSTFGNTIYF